Listed here are 18 T cell receptor beta chains from one sample, sequenced in a study of OX40 agonist ivuxolimab in advanced cancers. Method: immunoSEQ multiplex PCR; TCRdb's copy keeps in-frame clones and lacks some. Among 50,000 or so clones, about 93% were seen once, and the ten largest hold 24%. The material was CD4+ or CD8+ T cells sorted from blood, obtained in a trial of the OX40 agonist ivuxolimab. These receptor sequences come from an adult with an advanced solid tumor such as melanoma, head and neck, liver or kidney cancer.

The chain is built from TRBV28 and TRBJ2-1, with 10 bases identical to TRBD2. This CDR3 has 15 amino acids. The J segment lost 5 bases and the V segment lost 6 bases, leaving 7 bases of the junction unmatched. CDR1 is MDHEN, CDR2 SYDVKM, per germline. The CDR3 sequence: CASSATSGWDNEQFF. The CDR3 bases are TGTGCCAGCAGCGCGACTAGCGGGTGGGACAATGAGCAGTTCTTC.

V and J are TRBV15 and TRBJ2-5; the D gene is possibly TRBD2 (5 bases). The CDR3 extends over 16 amino acids. Germline assignment: CDR1 LNHNV and CDR2 YYDKDF (reference sequence). Deletions cut 4 bases from V and 0 bases from J, with 15 bases between. For the CDR3, the DNA is TGTGCCACCAGCAACCCCGTAGCCGGGAACCAAGAGACCCAGTACTTC. This gives the protein CATSNPVAGNQETQYF. Based on the CDR3 plus reference TRBV15 and TRBJ2-5, the full variable domain is DAMVIQNPRYQVTQFGKPVTLSCSQTLNHNVMYWYQQKSSQAPKLLFHYYDKDFNNEADTPDNFQSRRPNTSFCFLDIRSPGLGDTAMYLCATSNPVAGNQETQYFGPGTRLLVL.

The chain employs TRBV7-2 and TRBJ2-7; 9 nucleotides agree with TRBD2. V gave up 1 base and J gave up 1 base; unmatched junction bases: 11. In germline, CDR1 is SGHTA, CDR2 FQGNSA. The CDR3 runs 18 residues. CDR3 DNA: TGTGCCAGCAGCTTAGTGGTATTAGCGGGAGCAGGTTCCTACGAGCAGTACTTC. Translation gives CASSLVVLAGAGSYEQYF.

In DNA form, the CDR3 reads TGTGCCAGCAGCGCCGACGCCTCGGAAGCTTTCTTT. Amino acids: CASSADASEAFF. V and J are TRBV9 and TRBJ1-1; no reliable D call. CDR1 and CDR2 from the germline V gene are SGDLS and YYNGEE. CDR3 size: 12 residues. The V end was cut by 3 bases, the J end by 8 bases, with 11 bases between.

The chain uses TRBV28 and TRBJ2-3; no clear D. In germline, CDR1 is MDHEN, CDR2 SYDVKM. Trimming shortened V by 7 bases and J by 4 bases, and 18 bases separated the two germline ends. This CDR3 is 15 amino acids long. The CDR3 DNA is TGTGCCAGCACCGAATTGAAAGAGGTGGCAGATACGCAGTATTTT. This sequence encodes CASTELKEVADTQYF.

This chain links TRBV28 with TRBJ2-3, with D possibly called TRBD1 or TRBD2 (5 bases each). This CDR3 spans 15 amino acids. V lost 3 bases to trimming and J lost 2 bases, with 12 bases between them. Germline values: CDR1 MDHEN, CDR2 SYDVKM. This CDR3 is CASSFGGKNTDTQYF. CDR3 DNA sequence: TGTGCCAGCAGTTTTGGGGGTAAGAACACAGATACGCAGTATTTT.

The chain joins TRBV7-2 to TRBJ2-1, with D perhaps matching TRBD1 or TRBD2 (5 bases each). Trimming took off 1 base at V and 7 bases at J, with 17 bases between the two ends. The CDR3 has 16 residues. The germline CDR1 and CDR2 sequences are SGHTA and FQGNSA. The CDR3 bases are TGTGCCAGCAGCTTAGTTGGTCCTGCATGGGGGAATGAGCAGTTCTTC. Translated, it gives CASSLVGPAWGNEQFF. The full variable domain, with the rest looked up from reference TRBV7-2 and TRBJ2-1, is GAGVSQSPSNKVTEKGKDVELRCDPISGHTALYWYRQSLGQGLEFLIYFQGNSAPDKSGLPSDRFSAERTGGSVSTLTIQRTQQEDSAVYLCASSLVGPAWGNEQFFGPGTRLTVL.

The J gene is TRBJ1-2, the V gene TRBV6-5; D is unresolved. The CDR3 loop spans 14 amino acids. Looked up from germline, CDR1 is MNHEY and CDR2 is SVGAGI. Deletions cut 3 bases from V and 1 base from J, with 9 bases between. CDR3 sequence (DNA): TGTGCCAGCAGTTATTCTGTCAATAACTATGGCTACACCTTC. It specifies CASSYSVNNYGYTF.

The rearrangement joins TRBV28 to TRBJ2-5, with 10 bases aligning to TRBD1. CDR3 length: 16 amino acids. V lost 3 bases, J lost 4 bases, and 8 bases stayed unmatched. Germline CDR1 is MDHEN and CDR2 is SYDVKM. CDR3 DNA: TGTGCCAGCAGTTTTGGACAGGGGGTCTATTCAGAGACCCAGTACTTC. Translated: CASSFGQGVYSETQYF.

The chain joins TRBV5-5 to TRBJ2-7; weak D call: TRBD2 (6 bases). The germline V gene has CDR1 SGHKS and CDR2 YYEKEE (reference sequence). The CDR3 runs to 14 residues. V dropped 1 base and J dropped 3 bases, with 11 bases sitting between them. The CDR3 here is CASSLTSSGYEQYF. The DNA for the CDR3 is TGTGCCAGCAGCTTGACTAGCTCAGGCTACGAGCAGTACTTC.

This clone was counted once. The chain employs TRBV21-1 and TRBJ2-3; the table's D call, TRBD2, was not checked against the DNA. TRBV21-1 is classified as a pseudogene. CDR3 length: 23 residues. The CDR3 DNA follows: TGTGCCAGCAGCGACGAAGGTGTTAAGGCCCACAACTTACTAGCGGGAGTGCCAGATACGCAGTATTTT. Translating gives CASSDEGVKAHNLLAGVPDTQYF.

This chain joins TRBV10-3 and TRBJ2-1; the D gene is possibly TRBD1 (5 bases). V was pared by 4 bases and J by 7 bases, with 14 bases between. This CDR3 spans 14 amino acids. Looked up from germline, CDR1 is ENHRY and CDR2 is SYGVKD. CDR3 DNA: TGTGCCATCAGTGGGACACGTGGGCAGAATGAGCAGTTCTTC. Protein sequence: CAISGTRGQNEQFF.

The rearrangement uses TRBV6-5 and TRBJ2-7, with 7 bases lining up with TRBD1. Per the germline V gene, CDR1 is MNHEY and CDR2 is SVGAGI. The CDR3 runs 14 residues. With 5 bases clipped from V and 5 bases from J, the junction kept 9 bases outside the gene matches. The CDR3 reads CASSERQGPHEQYF. Written as DNA, the CDR3 is TGTGCCAGCAGTGAGCGACAGGGTCCCCACGAGCAGTACTTC.

Turning to this clone: Within the sample, other DNA sequences also encode this same CDR3. The V call is TRBV7-9, the J call TRBJ1-2; 9 nucleotides match TRBD1. The CDR3 totals 13 residues. Trimming took 2 bases from V and 6 from J; bases not matched to a gene: 1. Germline V lookup: CDR1 SEHNR, CDR2 FQNEAQ (reference sequence). The CDR3 loop is CASSLTGGDGYTF. As DNA, the CDR3 is TGTGCCAGCAGCTTAACAGGGGGCGATGGCTACACCTTC.

The chain links TRBV20-1 to TRBJ1-2; D remains ambiguous. The germline gives CDR1 DFQATT, CDR2 SNEGSKA (reference sequence). V lost 7 bases, J lost 5 bases, and 11 bases lay in between. The CDR3 consists of 11 residues. The CDR3 sequence: CSVEGRYGYTF. The DNA of the CDR3 is TGCAGTGTAGAGGGAAGGTATGGCTACACCTTC.

The rearrangement links TRBV6-5 to TRBJ1-5; the match to TRBD1 covers 7 bases. The V segment lost 6 bases and the J segment 4 bases; nucleotides outside the gene matches: 3. The CDR3 is made up of 13 amino acids. Per germline, CDR1 MNHEY and CDR2 SVGAGI. CDR3 bases: TGTGCCAGCAGGGCAGGGGGAAATCAGCCCCAGCATTTT. Encoded protein: CASRAGGNQPQHF.

J is TRBJ2-7 and V is TRBV5-1; tentatively, D is TRBD2 (5 bases). Trimming left V 5 bases short and J 2 bases short, with 14 bases between. In germline, CDR1 is SGHRS, CDR2 YFSETQ. The CDR3 runs to 14 residues. The CDR3 nucleotides are TGCGCCAGCAGGCCACCGGGATTGGCCTACGAGCAGTACTTC. It is translated as CASRPPGLAYEQYF.

V is TRBV7-2 and J is TRBJ2-7, with D perhaps matching TRBD1 or TRBD2 (5 bases each). The germline V gene encodes CDR1 SGHTA and CDR2 FQGNSA. The ends were cut back, 5 bases at V and 3 bases at J, with 20 bases in the middle. CDR3 length: 16 amino acids. CDR3 sequence: CASSRDRDAWIYEQYF. As DNA, the CDR3 is TGTGCCAGCAGCCGCGACCGGGACGCATGGATCTACGAGCAGTACTTC.